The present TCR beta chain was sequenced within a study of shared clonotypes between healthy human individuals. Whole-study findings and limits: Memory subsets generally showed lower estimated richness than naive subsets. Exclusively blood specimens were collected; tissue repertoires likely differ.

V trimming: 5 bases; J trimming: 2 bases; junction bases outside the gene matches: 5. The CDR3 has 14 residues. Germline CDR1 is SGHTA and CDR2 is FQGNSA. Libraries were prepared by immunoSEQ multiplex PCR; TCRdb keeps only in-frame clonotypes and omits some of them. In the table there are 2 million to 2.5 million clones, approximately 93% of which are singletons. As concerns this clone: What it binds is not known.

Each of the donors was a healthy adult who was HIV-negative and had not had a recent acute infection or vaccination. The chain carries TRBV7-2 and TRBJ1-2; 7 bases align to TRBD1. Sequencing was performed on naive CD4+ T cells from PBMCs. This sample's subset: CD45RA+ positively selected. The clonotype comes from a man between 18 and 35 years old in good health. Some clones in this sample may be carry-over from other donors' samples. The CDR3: CASSPGQVNYGYTF. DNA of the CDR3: TGTGCCAGCAGCCCCGGACAGGTCAACTATGGCTACACCTTC.